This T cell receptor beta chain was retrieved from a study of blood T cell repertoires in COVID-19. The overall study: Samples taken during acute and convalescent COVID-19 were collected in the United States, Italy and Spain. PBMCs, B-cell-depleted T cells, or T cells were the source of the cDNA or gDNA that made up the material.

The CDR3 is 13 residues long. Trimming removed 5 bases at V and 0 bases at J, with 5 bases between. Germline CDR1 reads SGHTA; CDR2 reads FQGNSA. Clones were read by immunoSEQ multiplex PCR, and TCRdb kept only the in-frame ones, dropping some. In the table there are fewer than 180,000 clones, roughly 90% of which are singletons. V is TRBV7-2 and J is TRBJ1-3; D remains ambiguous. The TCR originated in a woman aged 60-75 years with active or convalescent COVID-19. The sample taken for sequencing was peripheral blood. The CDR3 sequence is CASSTSSGNTIYF. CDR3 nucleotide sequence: TGTGCCAGCAGCACAAGCTCTGGAAACACCATATATTTT.